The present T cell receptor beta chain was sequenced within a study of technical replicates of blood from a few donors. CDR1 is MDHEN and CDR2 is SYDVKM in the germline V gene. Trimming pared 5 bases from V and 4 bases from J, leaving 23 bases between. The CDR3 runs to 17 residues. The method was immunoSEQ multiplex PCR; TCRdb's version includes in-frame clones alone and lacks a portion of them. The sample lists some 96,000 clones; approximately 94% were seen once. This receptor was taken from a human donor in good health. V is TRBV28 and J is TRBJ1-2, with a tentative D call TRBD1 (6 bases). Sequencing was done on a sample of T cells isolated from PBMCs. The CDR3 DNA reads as TGTGCCAGCAGTGGGGAAGGGGGAGCTGGGTTGGGCTATGGCTACACCTTC. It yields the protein CASSGEGGAGLGYGYTF.